This T cell receptor beta chain was sequenced for a study of CD8+ T cells in alopecia areata. Study-wide findings and caveats: Higher clonality was seen in lesional scalp than in normal scalp, especially in alopecia totalis/universalis.

Details on this clone: Its antigen is not known.

The CDR3 totals 13 residues. Trimming removed 4 bases at V and 1 base at J, with 8 bases between. Germline V gives CDR1 SQVTM, CDR2 ANQGSEA. Extracted RNA was reverse transcribed into cDNA, the sequencing template. Data came from immunoSEQ multiplex PCR; TCRdb stores just in-frame clones and leaves some out. This table holds hundreds of thousands of clones, 67% found once. Peripheral blood samples and lesional scalp punch biopsies were obtained from alopecia areata patients. The input for sequencing was CD4+ T cells sorted from blood, taken at week 0. This TCR derives from a human donor with alopecia areata. The chain links TRBV29-1 to TRBJ2-1, with D uncertain. DNA of the CDR3: TGCAGCGTTGGGCAGAAGTCCTACAATGAGCAGTTCTTC. Translation: CSVGQKSYNEQFF.